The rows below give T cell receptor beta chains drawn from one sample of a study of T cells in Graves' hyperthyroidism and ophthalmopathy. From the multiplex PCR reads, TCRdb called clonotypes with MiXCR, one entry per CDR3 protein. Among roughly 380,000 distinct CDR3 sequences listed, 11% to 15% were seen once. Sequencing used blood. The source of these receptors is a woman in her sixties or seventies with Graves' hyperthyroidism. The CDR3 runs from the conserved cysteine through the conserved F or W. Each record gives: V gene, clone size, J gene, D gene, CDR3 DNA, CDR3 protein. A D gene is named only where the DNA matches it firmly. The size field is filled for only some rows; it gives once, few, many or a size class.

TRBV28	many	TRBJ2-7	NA	TGTGCCAGCAGCACAGGACAGCCATACGAGCAGTACTTC	CASSTGQPYEQYF
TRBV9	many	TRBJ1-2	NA	TGTGCCAGCAGCGTAGGTGGGGGTACTTATGGCTACACCTTC	CASSVGGGTYGYTF
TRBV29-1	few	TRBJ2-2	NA	TGCAGCGTTGTGAGGGGGAAGAACACCGGGGAGCTGTTTTTT	CSVVRGKNTGELFF
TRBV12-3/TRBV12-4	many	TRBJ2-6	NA	TGTGCCAGCAGTTTACGGCAGAATGGGGCCAACGTCCTGACTTTC	CASSLRQNGANVLTF
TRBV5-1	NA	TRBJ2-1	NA	TGCGCCAGCAGCTTGGTTCCGGGGGGCGCGACTAATGAGCAGTTCTTC	CASSLVPGGATNEQFF
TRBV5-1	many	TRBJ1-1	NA	TGCGCCAGCAGCTTGGGGGATCTGAACACTGAAGCTTTCTTT	CASSLGDLNTEAFF
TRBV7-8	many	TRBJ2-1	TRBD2	TGTGCCAGCAGCCGTCTAAGCGGGAAAGCCTACAATGAGCAGTTCTTC	CASSRLSGKAYNEQFF
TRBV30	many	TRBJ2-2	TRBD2	TGTGCCTGTCTCCGATATGCGGGAGTAGCCGGGGAGCTGTTTTTT	CACLRYAGVAGELFF
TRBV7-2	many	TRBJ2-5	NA	TGTGCCAGCAGCTTGGGACGGTACCAAGAGACCCAGTACTTC	CASSLGRYQETQYF
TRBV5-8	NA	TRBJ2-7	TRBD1	TGTGCCGGAATCCGGGACAGAGGCGGCGAGCAGTACTTC	CAGIRDRGGEQYF
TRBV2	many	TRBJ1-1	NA	TGTGCCAGCAGTGGGATTTCAGCTTTCTTT	CASSGISAFF
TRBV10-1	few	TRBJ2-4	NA	TGCGCCAGCAGTGAGAACAGGGCCTCGAAGAACATTCAGTACTTC	CASSENRASKNIQYF
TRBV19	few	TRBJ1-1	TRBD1	TGTGCCAGTAGCGTCGCAGGGGGCTTGACTGAAGCTTTCTTT	CASSVAGGLTEAFF
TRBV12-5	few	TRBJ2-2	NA	TGTGCTAGTGGTCCCGAGGACGGGGAGCTGTTTTTT	CASGPEDGELFF
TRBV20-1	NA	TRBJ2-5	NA	TGCAGTGCTAGAGATGTAGGGGGTTGGTGGGAGACCCAGTACTTC	CSARDVGGWWETQYF
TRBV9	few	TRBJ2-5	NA	TGTGCCAGCAGGTTCTGTGAGACCCAGTACTTC	CASRFCETQYF
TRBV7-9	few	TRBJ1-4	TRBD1	TGTGCCAGCAGCTTGGGACAGGGCGCAACTAATGAAAAACTGTTTTTT	CASSLGQGATNEKLFF
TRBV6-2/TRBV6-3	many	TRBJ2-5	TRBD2	TGTGCCAGCCTGCTAGCGGCGGGGGAGACCCAGTACTTC	CASLLAAGETQYF
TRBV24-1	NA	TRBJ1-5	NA	TGTGCCACCAGTAGGGGCAATCAGCCCCAGCATTTT	CATSRGNQPQHF
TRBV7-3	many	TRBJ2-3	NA	TGTGCCAGCAGCTTAAACTGGGCAGATACGCAGTATTTT	CASSLNWADTQYF
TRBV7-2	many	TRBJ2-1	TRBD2	TGTGCCAGCAGCTTTATACCGGGACTAGCTTCAAGCAGGTATGAGCAGTTCTTC	CASSFIPGLASSRYEQFF
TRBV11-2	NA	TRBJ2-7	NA	TGTGCCAGCAGCCCAGCTTGGGCGGAACCCTACGAGCAGTACTTC	CASSPAWAEPYEQYF
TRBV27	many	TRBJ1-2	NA	TGTGCCAGCAGTCCGCGAGGGTTGATTGGCTACACCTTC	CASSPRGLIGYTF
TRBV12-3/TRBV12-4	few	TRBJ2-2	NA	TGTGCCAGCAGTCTCGGGTGGAGGGACGGGGAGCTGTTTTTT	CASSLGWRDGELFF
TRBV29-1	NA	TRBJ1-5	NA	TGCAGCGTTGAAGATCAGGCAGGGCAGCCCCAGCATTTT	CSVEDQAGQPQHF
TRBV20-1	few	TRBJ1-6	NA	TGCAGTGCTAGAGGGCGGGGCCCGAATTCACCCCTCCACTTT	CSARGRGPNSPLHF
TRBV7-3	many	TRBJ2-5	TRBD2	TGTGCCAGCAGCTTAGGCCCGGGGAGGGAAGAGACCCAGTACTTC	CASSLGPGREETQYF
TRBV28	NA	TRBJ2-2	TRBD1	TGTGCCAGCAGACCCGACAGGGTTTGGGACACCGGGGAGCTGTTTTTT	CASRPDRVWDTGELFF
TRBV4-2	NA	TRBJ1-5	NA	TGTGCCAGCAGTCAGGGATACGATCAGCCCCAGCATTTT	CASSQGYDQPQHF
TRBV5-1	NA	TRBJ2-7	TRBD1	TGCGCCAGCAGCGGGAAGACAGGGGGCTACGAGCAGTACTTC	CASSGKTGGYEQYF
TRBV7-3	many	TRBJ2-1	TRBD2	TGTGCCAGCAGCACCTGGACTAGCGGGATATACAATGAGCAGTTCTTC	CASSTWTSGIYNEQFF
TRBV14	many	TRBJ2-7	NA	TGTGCCAGCAGCCAAGGTGCCAGCTTAACCTACGAGCAGTACTTC	CASSQGASLTYEQYF
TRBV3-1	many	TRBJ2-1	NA	TGTGCCAGCAAGAATAATTTCGTCGGTGAGCAGTTCTTC	CASKNNFVGEQFF
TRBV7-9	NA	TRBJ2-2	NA	TGTGCCAGCAGCGCAGGAGGGGTATGGACCGGGGAGCTGTTTTTT	CASSAGGVWTGELFF
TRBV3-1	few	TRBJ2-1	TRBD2	TGTGCCAGCAGCCAGTCTAGCGGGAGGGGAAAGTACAATGAGCAGTTCTTC	CASSQSSGRGKYNEQFF
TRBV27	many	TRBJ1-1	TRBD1	TGTGCCAGCAGCAGAAGGACAGGAGGCACTGAAGCTTTCTTT	CASSRRTGGTEAFF
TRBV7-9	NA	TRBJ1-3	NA	TGTGCCAGCCAGGGGACGGCCTCTGGAAACACCATATATTTT	CASQGTASGNTIYF
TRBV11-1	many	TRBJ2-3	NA	TGTGCCAGCAGCTCCAGGGGGAGGGAGCGGGGTCCAGAGTCTAGCACAGATACGCAGTATTTT	CASSSRGRERGPESSTDTQYF
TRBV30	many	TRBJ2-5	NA	TGTGCCTGGAGTGGTGGGGAGACCCAGTACTTC	CAWSGGETQYF
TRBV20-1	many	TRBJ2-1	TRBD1	TGCAGTGCCCATCCGGGACAGGGAAACAATGAGCAGTTCTTC	CSAHPGQGNNEQFF
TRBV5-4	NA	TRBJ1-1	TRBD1	TGTGCCAGCAGCTTGCGTCAGGGGGCTTCCACTGAAGCTTTCTTT	CASSLRQGASTEAFF
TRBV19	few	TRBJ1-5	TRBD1	TGTGCCAGTAGTATAGATCGAACAGGGGATCAGCCCCAGCATTTT	CASSIDRTGDQPQHF